This paragraph covers one T cell receptor (beta chain) sequence. This sample is drawn from a study of blood T cell repertoires in COVID-19. Study-level information: Collection of acute and convalescent COVID-19 samples took place in the United States, Italy and Spain. PBMCs, B-cell-depleted T cells, or T cells were the source of the cDNA or gDNA that made up the material.

Original handling: How many nucleated cells were present was estimated from reference gene primer amplification. TCRdb keeps only in-frame clones here, not all; method: immunoSEQ multiplex PCR. The DNA was the basis for D and trimming; V, J and clone size are from that table. The sample records hundreds of thousands of clones, approximately 89% being singletons. The receptor was derived from a woman aged 60-70 years with acute or convalescent COVID-19. The sequencing sample was made of peripheral blood.

The CDR3 protein is CSAFSGTEAFF. As DNA, the CDR3 is TGCAGTGCTTTCAGCGGCACTGAAGCTTTCTTT. The gene calls are TRBV20-1 and TRBJ1-1, with unresolved D. This CDR3 is built from 11 residues. CDR1 is DFQATT and CDR2 is SNEGSKA in the germline V gene (reference sequence). V lost 5 bases and J 4 bases, leaving 8 bases between the germline ends.